This T cell receptor (beta chain) stems from a study of cytomegalovirus exposure and HLA in healthy donors. Regarding the study as a whole: As confirmed in vitro, three CMV-associated chains were specific for CMV antigens.

A note on this clone: Its antigen is undetermined.

This CDR3 has 14 residues. The ends lost 0 bases at V and 3 bases at J; junction bases unmatched: 2. Germline V lookup: CDR1 MNHEY, CDR2 SVGAGI. The PCR contained 60 Vbeta and 13 Jbeta primers. TCRdb's table, derived via immunoSEQ multiplex PCR, lists solely in-frame clones and lacks some. Of 200,000 to 250,000 clones in the sample, more than 60% were seen once. This chain joins TRBV6-5 and TRBJ2-7; 7 bases map to TRBD1. This clonotype was sampled from a girl under 10 years old in good health and CMV-seronegative. Specimen: PBMCs. The CDR3 DNA reads TGTGCCAGCAGTTACTCGACAGGGTTCTACGAGCAGTACTTC. Translating it yields CASSYSTGFYEQYF.